Shown below are 4 T cell receptor beta chains from a single sample sequenced in a study of blood T cell repertoires in COVID-19. The assay was immunoSEQ multiplex PCR, and TCRdb's table has in-frame clones only and misses some. The sample has tens of thousands of clones, about 80% seen once; the top ten hold more than 10%. The specimen was peripheral blood. The source of these receptors is a middle-aged man with COVID-19, enrolled during active disease.

This sequence joins TRBV27 and TRBJ2-7, with D hard to call. Trimming cost V 5 bases and J 2 bases, with 7 bases left between them. Germline V gene lookup returns CDR1 MNHEY and CDR2 SMNVEV (reference sequence). This CDR3 comprises 12 residues. The CDR3 bases are TGTGCCAGCAGTCCTCAGGCCTACGAGCAGTACTTC. As protein: CASSPQAYEQYF.

This sequence joins TRBV6-2 or TRBV6-3 and TRBJ2-1; 16 nucleotides agree with TRBD2. Germline CDR1 and CDR2: MNHEY and SVGEGT. The CDR3 runs to 16 residues. V trimming: 4 bases; J trimming: 8 bases; junction bases outside the gene matches: 5. CDR3 nucleotide sequence: TGTGCCAGCAGTTCCGGGACTAGCGGGGGGGCCCATGAGCAGTTCTTC. Amino acids: CASSSGTSGGAHEQFF.

The rearrangement joins TRBV6-5 to TRBJ1-3, with TRBD1 matching over 8 bases. The V segment lost 8 bases and the J segment 3 bases; nucleotides outside the gene matches: 3. This CDR3 is built from 13 residues. Germline V lookup: CDR1 MNHEY, CDR2 SVGAGI. CDR3 nucleotides: TGTGCCAGCCAGGGGGCTTATGGAAACACCATATATTTT. This sequence encodes CASQGAYGNTIYF.

This chain links TRBV19 with TRBJ2-2; 7 positions agree with TRBD1. This CDR3 has 14 residues. Germline CDR1 LNHDA, CDR2 SQIVND (reference sequence). The trim removed 3 bases at V and 5 bases at J, leaving 3 bases unmatched. Written as DNA, the CDR3 is TGTGCCAGTAGTATCCTACAGGGGACCGGGGAGCTGTTTTTT. Its translation is CASSILQGTGELFF.